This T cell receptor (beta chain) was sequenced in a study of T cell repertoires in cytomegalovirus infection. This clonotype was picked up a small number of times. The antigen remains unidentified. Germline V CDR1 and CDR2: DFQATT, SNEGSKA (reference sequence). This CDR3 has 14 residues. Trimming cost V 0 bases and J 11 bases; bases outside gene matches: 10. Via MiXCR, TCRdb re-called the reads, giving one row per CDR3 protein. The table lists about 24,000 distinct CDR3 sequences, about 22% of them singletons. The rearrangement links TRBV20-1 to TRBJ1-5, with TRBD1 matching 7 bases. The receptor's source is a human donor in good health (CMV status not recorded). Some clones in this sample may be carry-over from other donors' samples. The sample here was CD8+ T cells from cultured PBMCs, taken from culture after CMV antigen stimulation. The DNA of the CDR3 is TGCAGTGCTAGAGATGACAGGGCTTGGCCAGCCCAGCATTTT. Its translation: CSARDDRAWPAQHF.